What follows are 12 T cell receptor beta chains derived from one specimen sequenced in a study of cytomegalovirus exposure and HLA in healthy donors. Primers for the PCR totalled 60 Vbeta and 13 Jbeta. The assay was immunoSEQ multiplex PCR, and TCRdb's table has in-frame clones only and misses some. The sample spans some 180,000 clones; the ten largest clones claim 6.5%. Sample: PBMCs. The receptors were gathered from a man under 40 in good health and CMV-seronegative.

This chain links TRBV5-4 with TRBJ2-2, with D perhaps TRBD2 (6 bases). Germline loops: CDR1 SGHNT, CDR2 YYREEE (reference sequence). Trimming pared 4 bases from V and 7 bases from J, leaving 29 bases between. The CDR3 consists of 19 residues. The CDR3, as DNA: TGTGCCAGCAGCCAAAGGCTGGCTGGCGGGAACTTTGGCGGCGGGGAGCTGTTTTTT. This translates into CASSQRLAGGNFGGGELFF.

The J gene is TRBJ2-7, the V gene TRBV2, with TRBD1 matching 9 bases. Germline V gene data show CDR1 as SNHLY and CDR2 as FYNNEI. V lost 8 bases to trimming and J lost 6 bases; unmatched junction nucleotides: 11. This CDR3 is 14 amino acids long. The CDR3 coding sequence is TGTGCCAGCGGGGGGACAGGGTCAGCGGCCGAGCAGTACTTC. The encoded protein is CASGGTGSAAEQYF.

V gene TRBV5-1 combines with J gene TRBJ2-3; no clear D. The ends were cut back, 1 base at V and 1 base at J, with 7 bases in the middle. Germline lookup yields CDR1 SGHRS and CDR2 YFSETQ. This CDR3 region has 14 residues. DNA of the CDR3: TGCGCCAGCAGCTTGAGTCAGGGCACAGATACGCAGTATTTT. Translating gives CASSLSQGTDTQYF.

This chain uses TRBV2 with TRBJ2-3; 9 nucleotides align to TRBD2. V shed 4 bases, J shed 1 base, and the junction held 3 bases outside the gene matches. Per the germline V gene, CDR1 is SNHLY and CDR2 is FYNNEI. The CDR3 totals 15 residues. CDR3 in DNA: TGTGCCAGCAGTGTGGCGGGAGGGGGCACAGATACGCAGTATTTT. As protein: CASSVAGGGTDTQYF.

The chain combines TRBV27 with TRBJ2-7; a weak D match, TRBD2 (5 bases). V dropped 3 bases and J dropped 2 bases, with 8 bases sitting between them. The germline V gene encodes CDR1 MNHEY and CDR2 SMNVEV (reference sequence). The CDR3 has 13 amino acids. The DNA for the CDR3 is TGTGCCAGCAGTTTGACGGGGACCTACGAGCAGTACTTC. Translation gives CASSLTGTYEQYF.

The gene calls are TRBV7-9 and TRBJ1-1; 7 bases map to TRBD1. This CDR3 is built from 14 residues. In germline, CDR1 is SEHNR, CDR2 FQNEAQ (reference sequence). V was pared by 5 bases and J by 6 bases, with 9 bases of the junction left unmatched. The CDR3 DNA is TGTGCCAGCAGCCCGGTGACAGGGTCCGCTGAAGCTTTCTTT. As protein: CASSPVTGSAEAFF.

This chain links TRBV4-1 with TRBJ1-1; no definite D call. Trimming removed 2 bases from V and 4 bases from J, with 8 bases in between. There are 13 residues in the CDR3. Germline lookup yields CDR1 MGHRA and CDR2 YSYEKL. In nucleotides, the CDR3 is TGCGCCAGCAGCCAACGGAGCGGCACTGAAGCTTTCTTT. This encodes CASSQRSGTEAFF.

The chain links TRBV27 to TRBJ2-1; tentatively, D is TRBD2 (6 bases). CDR1 MNHEY and CDR2 SMNVEV come from the germline V gene (reference sequence). The CDR3 length is 15 residues. V was pared by 4 bases and J by 5 bases, with 15 bases between. CDR3 coding DNA: TGTGCCAGCAGTTCGGCCATGGAGGGCGACAATGAGCAGTTCTTC. It translates to CASSSAMEGDNEQFF.

V usage is TRBV5-1 and J usage is TRBJ2-6; D is uncertain. The germline V and J ends were trimmed by 1 base and 3 bases, with 5 bases remaining between them. This CDR3 spans 14 amino acids. Looked up from germline, CDR1 is SGHRS and CDR2 is YFSETQ. CDR3 sequence: CASSLIGGANVLTF. CDR3 DNA sequence: TGCGCCAGCAGCTTGATCGGTGGGGCCAACGTCCTGACTTTC. Combining the CDR3 with reference TRBV5-1 and TRBJ2-6 gives the whole variable domain KAGVTQTPRYLIKTRGQQVTLSCSPISGHRSVSWYQQTPGQGLQFLFEYFSETQRNKGNFPGRFSGRQFSNSRSEMNVSTLELGDSALYLCASSLIGGANVLTFGAGSRLTVL.

The J gene is TRBJ1-3, the V gene TRBV5-4, with D possibly matching TRBD1 (5 bases). CDR3 length equals 15 residues. V was pared by 1 base and J by 4 bases, with 12 bases between. Germline V gene sequence: CDR1 SGHNT, CDR2 YYREEE (reference sequence). This CDR3 reads CASSLPDRPGNTIYF. As DNA, the CDR3 is TGTGCCAGCAGCTTGCCCGACAGACCCGGAAACACCATATATTTT.

V and J are TRBV15 and TRBJ1-2; D ambiguous. V gave up 5 bases and J gave up 2 bases, with 15 bases separating them. This CDR3 region has 15 residues. Germline CDR1 is LNHNV and CDR2 is YYDKDF (reference sequence). For the CDR3, the DNA is TGTGCCACCAGCCCCCATAGTACTGCCAACTATGGCTACACCTTC. It encodes CATSPHSTANYGYTF.

The chain recombines TRBV6-5 with TRBJ1-3; the D gene is possibly TRBD1 (5 bases). Germline-derived CDR1 and CDR2 are MNHEY and SVGAGI. V was cut by 2 bases and J by 0 bases, with 8 bases left in between. This CDR3 has 15 residues. This chain's CDR3 is CASSYHGGSGNTIYF. The CDR3 nucleotides read TGTGCCAGCAGTTACCACGGGGGCTCTGGAAACACCATATATTTT.